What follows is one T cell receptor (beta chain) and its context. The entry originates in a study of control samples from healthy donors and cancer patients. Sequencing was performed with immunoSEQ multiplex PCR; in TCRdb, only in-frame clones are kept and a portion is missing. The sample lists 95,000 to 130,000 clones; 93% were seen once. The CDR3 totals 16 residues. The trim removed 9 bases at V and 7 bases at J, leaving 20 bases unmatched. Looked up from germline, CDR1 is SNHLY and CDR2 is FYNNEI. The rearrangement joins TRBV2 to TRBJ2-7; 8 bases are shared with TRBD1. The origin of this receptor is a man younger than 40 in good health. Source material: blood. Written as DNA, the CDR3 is TGTGCCAGTCCGGGGCCCAGGGACAGGCCATTCGGGGAGCAGTACTTC. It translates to CASPGPRDRPFGEQYF.